The sequence of this T cell receptor beta chain was determined in a study of patients and donors after allogeneic stem cell transplantation. This CDR3 is 15 amino acids long. Deletions cut 5 bases from V and 1 base from J, with 14 bases between. From germline, CDR1 is MDHEN and CDR2 SYDVKM. TCRdb reprocessed the RT-PCR reads with MiXCR, giving one entry per CDR3 protein. Of about 150,000 distinct CDR3 sequences in the sample, roughly 35% are singletons; the top ten hold around 50%. The sequence derives from a human donor who was either an allogeneic HSCT recipient or a stem cell or donor lymphocyte infusion donor (not recorded which). It is not recorded whose cells these are; they may come from a transplant donor. Sequencing input: blood, either unsorted or a sorted T cell fraction (not recorded which). The gene calls are TRBV28 and TRBJ1-1; D unclear. DNA for the CDR3: TGTGCCAGCAGTCCGACCTCGGGAGCGAACACTGAAGCTTTCTTT. This encodes CASSPTSGANTEAFF.